Given below is one T cell receptor beta chain in context. The antigen remains unidentified. This sample was taken from a study of shared clonotypes between healthy human individuals. Study summary: Donors were a couple of women and a few men aged 18 to 49. Study-wide results and limits: Generally, estimated richness proved larger in naive subsets than it did in memory subsets.

This CDR3 has 16 amino acids. CDR1 and CDR2 from the germline V gene are MDHEN and SYDVKM. V gave up 6 bases and J gave up 3 bases; unmatched junction bases: 11. The protocol was immunoSEQ multiplex PCR, while the TCRdb copy is restricted to in-frame clones and leaves out a portion. The sample holds more than 400,000 clones, 96% seen once. There were only Caucasian adults among the donors, and all lived in Nashville, Tennessee. The origin of this receptor is a woman aged 25 to 39 in good health. The sample was naive CD4+ T cells sorted from blood. Subset described: CD45RA+ positively selected. The V and J genes are TRBV28 and TRBJ1-5; TRBD1 matches at 7 bases. The CDR3 sequence: CASSPGGQGNNQPQHF. CDR3 in DNA: TGTGCCAGCAGCCCAGGGGGTCAGGGTAACAATCAGCCCCAGCATTTT.